Listed below are T cell receptor beta chains from one sample, sequenced in a study of cytomegalovirus exposure and HLA in healthy donors. The protocol was immunoSEQ multiplex PCR, while the TCRdb copy is restricted to in-frame clones and leaves out a portion. Here the sample spans roughly 330,000 clones, 75% to 90% being singletons. The specimen sequenced was PBMCs. The receptors derive from a woman in her 30s in good health and CMV-seropositive. CDR3s include the opening cysteine and the closing phenylalanine or tryptophan. The D gene is left open where the match is weak. Some rows have no size entry. The others give once, few or many, or a class for an expanded clone.

D gene: TRBD2
J gene: TRBJ2-1
V gene: TRBV4-3
clone size: NA
CDR3 protein: CASSSRGVHNEQFF
CDR3 DNA: TGCGCCAGCAGCTCCCGGGGGGTCCACAATGAGCAGTTCTTC

D gene: TRBD2
J gene: TRBJ2-7
V gene: TRBV6-6
clone size: NA
CDR3 protein: CASTAGGEQYF
CDR3 DNA: TGTGCCAGCACCGCGGGAGGGGAGCAGTACTTC

D gene: NA
J gene: TRBJ2-1
V gene: TRBV19
clone size: NA
CDR3 protein: CASSAALSSYNEQFF
CDR3 DNA: TGTGCCAGTAGTGCAGCTTTGAGCTCCTACAATGAGCAGTTCTTC

D gene: NA
J gene: TRBJ2-1
V gene: TRBV4-3
clone size: NA
CDR3 protein: CASSHTSLSYNEQFF
CDR3 DNA: TGCGCCAGCAGCCATACTAGCCTCTCCTACAATGAGCAGTTCTTC

D gene: NA
J gene: TRBJ2-5
V gene: TRBV6-1
clone size: NA
CDR3 protein: CASSEGTPKETQYF
CDR3 DNA: TGTGCCAGCAGTGAAGGGACACCCAAAGAGACCCAGTACTTC

D gene: NA
J gene: TRBJ2-3
V gene: TRBV2
clone size: NA
CDR3 protein: CASSEIVTQYF
CDR3 DNA: TGTGCCAGCAGTGAAATCGTAACGCAGTATTTT

D gene: NA
J gene: TRBJ2-1
V gene: TRBV6-5
clone size: once
CDR3 protein: CASRIAGGVYNEQFF
CDR3 DNA: TGTGCCAGCAGGATAGCAGGGGGGGTCTACAATGAGCAGTTCTTC

D gene: NA
J gene: TRBJ1-2
V gene: TRBV28
clone size: NA
CDR3 protein: CALRTDINGWYGYTF
CDR3 DNA: TGTGCCCTACGGACAGACATCAACGGGTGGTATGGCTACACCTTC

D gene: TRBD1
J gene: TRBJ1-2
V gene: TRBV28
clone size: once
CDR3 protein: CASSLRTGQGVSGYTF
CDR3 DNA: TGTGCCAGCAGTTTACGAACAGGACAGGGAGTATCGGGCTACACCTTC

D gene: NA
J gene: TRBJ1-2
V gene: TRBV4-1
clone size: NA
CDR3 protein: CASSQDFTGPYGYTF
CDR3 DNA: TGCGCCAGCAGCCAAGATTTTACAGGGCCCTATGGCTACACCTTC

D gene: NA
J gene: TRBJ1-5
V gene: TRBV5-1
clone size: NA
CDR3 protein: CASSLDPLGEGVNQPQHF
CDR3 DNA: TGCGCCAGCAGCTTGGACCCTCTGGGGGAAGGGGTCAATCAGCCCCAGCATTTT

D gene: NA
J gene: TRBJ1-4
V gene: TRBV15
clone size: NA
CDR3 protein: CATSRDTGREKLFF
CDR3 DNA: TGTGCCACCAGCAGAGATACAGGTCGGGAAAAACTGTTTTTT

D gene: NA
J gene: TRBJ2-3
V gene: TRBV27
clone size: once
CDR3 protein: CASSFMEGTQYF
CDR3 DNA: TGTGCCAGCAGTTTTATGGAGGGTACGCAGTATTTT

D gene: NA
J gene: TRBJ2-2
V gene: TRBV15
clone size: NA
CDR3 protein: CATSRGGFNTGELFF
CDR3 DNA: TGTGCCACCAGCAGAGGAGGATTTAACACCGGGGAGCTGTTTTTT

D gene: NA
J gene: TRBJ1-2
V gene: TRBV27
clone size: NA
CDR3 protein: CASSQISRQVFPYGYTF
CDR3 DNA: TGTGCCAGCAGTCAGATTTCCCGACAGGTTTTCCCGTATGGCTACACCTTC

D gene: NA
J gene: TRBJ2-7
V gene: TRBV30
clone size: NA
CDR3 protein: CAWSVKQQQYF
CDR3 DNA: TGTGCCTGGAGTGTAAAACAGCAGCAGTACTTC

D gene: NA
J gene: TRBJ2-2
V gene: TRBV30
clone size: once
CDR3 protein: CAWKTGTGELFF
CDR3 DNA: TGTGCCTGGAAAACAGGGACCGGGGAGCTGTTTTTT

D gene: NA
J gene: TRBJ1-1
V gene: TRBV6-1
clone size: NA
CDR3 protein: CAASQLEAFF
CDR3 DNA: TGTGCCGCCTCACAGCTTGAAGCTTTCTTT

D gene: TRBD1
J gene: TRBJ1-2
V gene: TRBV5-6
clone size: NA
CDR3 protein: CASSSGTVGYGYTF
CDR3 DNA: TGTGCCAGCAGCTCCGGGACAGTCGGATATGGCTACACCTTC

D gene: NA
J gene: TRBJ2-7
V gene: TRBV7-6
clone size: NA
CDR3 protein: CASSSAVRPEQYF
CDR3 DNA: TGTGCCAGCAGCTCCGCCGTGAGGCCCGAGCAGTACTTC

D gene: TRBD1
J gene: TRBJ1-2
V gene: TRBV4-3
clone size: NA
CDR3 protein: CASSQTQGLSYGYTF
CDR3 DNA: TGCGCCAGCAGCCAAACACAGGGGCTTAGCTATGGCTACACCTTC

D gene: NA
J gene: TRBJ2-7
V gene: TRBV7-8
clone size: NA
CDR3 protein: CASSFARDVTYEQYF
CDR3 DNA: TGTGCCAGCAGCTTCGCCCGGGACGTAACCTACGAGCAGTACTTC

D gene: TRBD2
J gene: TRBJ2-1
V gene: TRBV5-4
clone size: NA
CDR3 protein: CASSLVAGGQGNEQFF
CDR3 DNA: TGTGCCAGCAGCTTGGTGGCGGGGGGGCAGGGCAATGAGCAGTTCTTC

D gene: NA
J gene: TRBJ2-5
V gene: TRBV4-2
clone size: NA
CDR3 protein: CASSQDPYRRGETQYF
CDR3 DNA: TGTGCCAGCAGCCAAGATCCTTACCGTCGGGGGGAGACCCAGTACTTC

D gene: TRBD2
J gene: TRBJ2-1
V gene: TRBV13
clone size: NA
CDR3 protein: CASSLGTSGRAREQFF
CDR3 DNA: TGTGCCAGCAGCTTAGGAACTAGCGGGAGGGCGCGTGAGCAGTTCTTC

D gene: NA
J gene: TRBJ2-1
V gene: TRBV30
clone size: NA
CDR3 protein: CAWSQTGDEQFF
CDR3 DNA: TGTGCCTGGTCTCAGACGGGAGATGAGCAGTTCTTC

D gene: NA
J gene: TRBJ2-1
V gene: TRBV30
clone size: NA
CDR3 protein: CAWSKGVAYNEQFF
CDR3 DNA: TGTGCCTGGAGTAAGGGGGTGGCCTACAATGAGCAGTTCTTC

D gene: NA
J gene: TRBJ2-1
V gene: TRBV27
clone size: NA
CDR3 protein: CASSSGGRGNEQFF
CDR3 DNA: TGTGCCAGCAGTTCTGGGGGCCGGGGCAATGAGCAGTTCTTC

D gene: TRBD2
J gene: TRBJ2-7
V gene: TRBV27
clone size: NA
CDR3 protein: CASSPPGTRSHEQYF
CDR3 DNA: TGTGCCAGCAGTCCGCCCGGGACTAGGTCCCACGAGCAGTACTTC

D gene: NA
J gene: TRBJ2-5
V gene: TRBV21-1
clone size: NA
CDR3 protein: CARRGRGPRGLQETQYF
CDR3 DNA: TGTGCCAGAAGGGGCCGAGGGCCCCGGGGGCTCCAAGAGACCCAGTACTTC

D gene: NA
J gene: TRBJ1-1
V gene: TRBV29-1
clone size: NA
CDR3 protein: CSVQSKGGLENTEAFF
CDR3 DNA: TGCAGCGTCCAAAGTAAAGGGGGTCTAGAGAACACTGAAGCTTTCTTT

D gene: TRBD1
J gene: TRBJ2-7
V gene: TRBV11-1
clone size: NA
CDR3 protein: CASSSLDRGNYEQYF
CDR3 DNA: TGTGCCAGCAGCTCTCTTGACAGGGGGAACTACGAGCAGTACTTC

D gene: TRBD1
J gene: TRBJ2-2
V gene: TRBV11-1
clone size: NA
CDR3 protein: CASSSNRGTGELFF
CDR3 DNA: TGTGCCAGCAGCTCGAACAGGGGAACCGGGGAGCTGTTTTTT

D gene: NA
J gene: TRBJ1-5
V gene: TRBV15
clone size: once
CDR3 protein: CATSSPPSGAGIRQPQHF
CDR3 DNA: TGTGCCACCAGCAGCCCCCCTTCCGGGGCAGGGATTCGTCAGCCCCAGCATTTT

D gene: TRBD2
J gene: TRBJ2-5
V gene: TRBV7-6
clone size: NA
CDR3 protein: CASSLYSGSPETQYF
CDR3 DNA: TGTGCCAGCAGCTTATATAGCGGGAGTCCAGAGACCCAGTACTTC

D gene: TRBD1
J gene: TRBJ1-4
V gene: TRBV29-1
clone size: NA
CDR3 protein: CSVGDRGESEEKLFF
CDR3 DNA: TGCAGCGTTGGCGACAGGGGGGAGAGTGAAGAAAAACTGTTTTTT

D gene: NA
J gene: TRBJ1-5
V gene: TRBV7-3
clone size: NA
CDR3 protein: CASSWGRNQPQHF
CDR3 DNA: TGTGCCAGCAGCTGGGGCAGAAATCAGCCCCAGCATTTT

D gene: NA
J gene: TRBJ2-7
V gene: TRBV6-5
clone size: NA
CDR3 protein: CASSRSSGDSYEQYF
CDR3 DNA: TGTGCCAGCAGTCGGTCCTCCGGAGACTCCTACGAGCAGTACTTC

D gene: NA
J gene: TRBJ1-6
V gene: TRBV19
clone size: NA
CDR3 protein: CASSLELGSPLHF
CDR3 DNA: TGTGCCAGTAGTTTGGAACTTGGCTCACCCCTCCACTTT